The clone carrying this TCR beta chain was counted a few times. The sample comes from a study of cytomegalovirus exposure and HLA in healthy donors. PCR primers comprised 60 Vbeta and 13 Jbeta primers. Original methodology: About 11 million of the about 80 million unique TCR beta chains counted in a later analysis were shared. The protocol was immunoSEQ multiplex PCR, while the TCRdb copy is restricted to in-frame clones and leaves out a portion. V and J calls and clone size follow that table, whereas D and trimming were derived from the DNA. Here the sample spans roughly 100,000 clones, about 59% being singletons. V was trimmed by 3 bases and J by 0 bases, leaving 6 bases between them. Germline V lookup: CDR1 SQVTM, CDR2 ANQGSEA. CDR3 length: 12 residues.

The genes are TRBV29-1 and TRBJ2-7; weak D call: TRBD2 (5 bases). The sample was PBMCs. The receptor was derived from a young man in good health and CMV-seropositive. CDR3: CSVEGSSYEQYF. In DNA, the CDR3 is TGCAGCGTTGAGGGGAGCTCCTACGAGCAGTACTTC.